Described below is a single T cell receptor (beta chain) sequence and its context. The antigen is unknown. This sample also contains other DNA sequences that code for the same CDR3. Generated by immunoSEQ multiplex PCR, the TCRdb table keeps only in-frame clones and is missing some. This sample carries about 120,000 clones, 80% to 90% of them seen once, and the ten largest clones take approximately 8.5%. This sample stems from a study of T cell responses to AZD1222 COVID-19 vaccine. Study background: The study pooled second doses at about 4 or about 12 weeks. Study-wide points: Receipt of two AZD1222 doses was followed by a rise in Spike-specific TCR breadth and depth.

The TCR originated in an adult in good health. The input for sequencing was peripheral blood, taken on day 0 of AZD1222 vaccination.

The CDR3 DNA reads TGTGCCAGCAGTTACTCGGGTAGTTACGAGCAGTACTTC. Protein sequence: CASSYSGSYEQYF. The rearrangement joins TRBV6-2 or TRBV6-3 to TRBJ2-7; D unresolved. Germline V CDR1 and CDR2: MNHEY, SVGEGT. The CDR3 is 13 amino acids. The V and J ends lost 0 bases and 4 bases respectively, with 7 bases between them.